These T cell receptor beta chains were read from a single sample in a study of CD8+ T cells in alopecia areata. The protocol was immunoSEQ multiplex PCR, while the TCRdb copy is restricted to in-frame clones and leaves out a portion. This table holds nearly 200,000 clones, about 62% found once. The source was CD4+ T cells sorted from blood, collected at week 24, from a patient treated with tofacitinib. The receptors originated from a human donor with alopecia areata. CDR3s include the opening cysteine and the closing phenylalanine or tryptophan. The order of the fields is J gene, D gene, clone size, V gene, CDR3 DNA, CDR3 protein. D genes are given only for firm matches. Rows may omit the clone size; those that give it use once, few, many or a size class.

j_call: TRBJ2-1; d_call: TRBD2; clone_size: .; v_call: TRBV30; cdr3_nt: TGTGCCTGGTCGGGACTAGCGGGAGACGCTGAGCAGTTCTTC; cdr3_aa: CAWSGLAGDAEQFF
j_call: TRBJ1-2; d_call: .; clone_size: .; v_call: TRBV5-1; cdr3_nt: TGCGCCAGCAGCCCGACTCTTAACGGGGCTTATGGCTACACCTTC; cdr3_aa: CASSPTLNGAYGYTF
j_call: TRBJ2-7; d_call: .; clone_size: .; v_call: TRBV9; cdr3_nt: TGTGCCAGCAGCGTAGAGGACATTTCCTACGAGCAGTACTTC; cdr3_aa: CASSVEDISYEQYF
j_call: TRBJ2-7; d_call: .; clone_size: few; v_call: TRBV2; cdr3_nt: TGTGCCAGCAGTCCTAACTACGAGCAGTACTTC; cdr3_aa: CASSPNYEQYF
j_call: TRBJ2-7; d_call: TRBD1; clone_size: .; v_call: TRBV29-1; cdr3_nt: TGCAGCGTACGACAGACAGGGGCTTACGAGCAGTACTTC; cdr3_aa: CSVRQTGAYEQYF
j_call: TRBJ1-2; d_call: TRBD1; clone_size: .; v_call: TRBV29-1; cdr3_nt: TGCAGCGTTGAGGTGGCAGGGGGCCATGGCTACACCTTC; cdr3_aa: CSVEVAGGHGYTF
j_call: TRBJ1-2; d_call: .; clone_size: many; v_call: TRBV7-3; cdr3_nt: TGTGCCAGCAGCTTATTTGGTGCTGCGGGCGGGGGCTACACCTTC; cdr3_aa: CASSLFGAAGGGYTF
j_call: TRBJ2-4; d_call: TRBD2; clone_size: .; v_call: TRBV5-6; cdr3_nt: TGTGCCAGCAGCCCCCTTAGCGGGAGTAACATTCAGTACTTC; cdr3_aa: CASSPLSGSNIQYF
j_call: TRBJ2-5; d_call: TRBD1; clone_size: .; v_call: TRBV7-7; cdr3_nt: TGTGCCAGCAGCTCATCAGGGGGAGAGACCCAGTACTTC; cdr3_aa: CASSSSGGETQYF
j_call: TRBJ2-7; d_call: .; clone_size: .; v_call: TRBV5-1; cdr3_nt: TGCGCCAGCGCCCCGGGCCAACTCGGCTACGAGCAGTACTTC; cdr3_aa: CASAPGQLGYEQYF
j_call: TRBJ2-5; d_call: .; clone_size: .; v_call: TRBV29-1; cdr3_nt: TGCAGCGGGGGACGCGGGGAGACCCAGTACTTC; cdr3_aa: CSGGRGETQYF
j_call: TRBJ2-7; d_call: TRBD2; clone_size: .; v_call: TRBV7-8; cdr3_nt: TGTGCCAGCAGTTATAAGCGGGAGGGCGAGCAGTACTTC; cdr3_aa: CASSYKREGEQYF
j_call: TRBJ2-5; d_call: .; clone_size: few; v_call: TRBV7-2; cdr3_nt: TGTGCCAGCAGCTTAGCGCTGAATCCCCGGGAGACCCAGTACTTC; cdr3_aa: CASSLALNPRETQYF
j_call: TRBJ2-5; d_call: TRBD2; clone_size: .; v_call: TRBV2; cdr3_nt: TGTGCCAGCAGCCCCGGACTAGCGGGAGGGGGAGGGCTTCAAGAGACCCAGTACTTC; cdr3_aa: CASSPGLAGGGGLQETQYF
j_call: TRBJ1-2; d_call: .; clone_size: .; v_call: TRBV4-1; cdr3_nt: TGCGCCAGCAGCCAGGGCCTACAGGGTAGTGGCTACACCTTC; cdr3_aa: CASSQGLQGSGYTF
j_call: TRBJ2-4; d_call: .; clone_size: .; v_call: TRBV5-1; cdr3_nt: TGCGCCAGCAGCCCCGAAGGCAACATTCAGTACTTC; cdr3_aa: CASSPEGNIQYF
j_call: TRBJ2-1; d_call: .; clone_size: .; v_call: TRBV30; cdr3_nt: TGTGCCTGGAGTGTAAGGGGGAATGAGCAGTTCTTC; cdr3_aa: CAWSVRGNEQFF
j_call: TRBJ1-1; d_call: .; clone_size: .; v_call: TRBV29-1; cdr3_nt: TGCAGCGTTCTCCCGCGGGGGGGCAGGAACACTGAAGCTTTCTTT; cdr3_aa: CSVLPRGGRNTEAFF
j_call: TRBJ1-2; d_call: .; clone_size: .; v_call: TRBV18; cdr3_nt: TGTGCCAGCTCACCTTCAGCTGGGAGAAACGATGGCTACACCTTC; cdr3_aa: CASSPSAGRNDGYTF
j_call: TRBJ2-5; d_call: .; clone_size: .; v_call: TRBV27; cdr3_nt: TGTGCCAGCAGTTTACTAGGGCTAGCGGAGACCCAGTACTTC; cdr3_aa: CASSLLGLAETQYF
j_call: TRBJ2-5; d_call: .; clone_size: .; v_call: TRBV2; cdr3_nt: TGTGCCAGCAGCCTAACAGAGATCCAAGAGACCCAGTACTTC; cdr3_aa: CASSLTEIQETQYF
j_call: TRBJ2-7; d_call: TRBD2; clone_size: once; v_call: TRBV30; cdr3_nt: TGTGCCTGGAGTGTGATTAGCGGGAGGGCCAGATTTAACCCCTACGAGCAGTACTTC; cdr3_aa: CAWSVISGRARFNPYEQYF
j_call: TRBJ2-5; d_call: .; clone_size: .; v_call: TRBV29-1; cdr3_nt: TGCAGCGTTGCACTGGACCAAGAGACCCAGTACTTC; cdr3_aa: CSVALDQETQYF
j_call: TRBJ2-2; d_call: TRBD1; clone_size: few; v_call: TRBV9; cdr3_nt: TGTGCCAGCAGCGTAGACCCCGGGACAGCGAACACCGGGGAGCTGTTTTTT; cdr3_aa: CASSVDPGTANTGELFF
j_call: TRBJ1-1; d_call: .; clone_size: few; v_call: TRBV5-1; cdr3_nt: TGCGCCAGCAGCTTGGTAGGGACACCGAACACTGAAGCTTTCTTT; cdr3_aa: CASSLVGTPNTEAFF
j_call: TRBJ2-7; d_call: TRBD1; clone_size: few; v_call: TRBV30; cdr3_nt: TGTGCCAGAACCGGGACAGGGGATGGCGAGCAGTACTTC; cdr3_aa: CARTGTGDGEQYF